The 32 T cell receptor beta chains listed next were all sequenced from one sample in a study of blood T cells in healthy people across ages. Together with a sample-barcoded 5' primer, a J-beta primer mix was included in a second PCR lasting roughly 6 to 12 cycles. TCRdb reanalysed the 5' RACE reads using MiXCR and keeps one entry per CDR3 protein. Here the sample spans 1,800,000 or so distinct CDR3 sequences, roughly 43% being singletons. The specimen sequenced was blood. The receptors derive from a human donor in good health.

The sample holds a few counts of this clonotype. The rearrangement uses TRBV12-3 or TRBV12-4 and TRBJ1-4; D unclear. With 3 bases removed from V and 8 bases from J, the gap between germline ends came to 4 bases. This CDR3 spans 11 amino acids. CDR3 sequence (DNA): TGTGCCAGCAGTTTTACGGAAAAACTGTTTTTT. It yields the protein CASSFTEKLFF.

Comment on this clonotype: A much larger clone lies one base from this, so it may be a read error. The chain is built from TRBV7-9 and TRBJ2-5, with D possibly being TRBD1 or TRBD2 (5 bases each). Trimming stripped 4 bases from V and 4 bases from J, with 13 bases between. The CDR3 contains 14 residues. The germline V gene has CDR1 SEHNR and CDR2 FQNEAQ (reference sequence). This CDR3 reads CASSWDGLGETQYF. The CDR3 nucleotides are TGTGCCAGCAGCTGGGACGGCCTCGGAGAGACCCAGTACTTC.

This clonotype showed up just a few times. Sequence at one end of the junction differs from germline and may be a read error. This chain connects TRBV7-7 to TRBJ2-3; D is ambiguous. Germline-derived CDR1 and CDR2 are SSHAT and FNYEAQ (reference sequence). The CDR3 is 16 amino acids. The CDR3: CASSLGVSLGTDTQYF. CDR3 bases: TGTGCTAGCAGCTTAGGCGTCAGCTTGGGGACAGATACGCAGTATTTT. The variable domain in full, completed from reference TRBV7-7 and TRBJ2-3, reads GAGVSQSPRYKVTKRGQDVTLRCDPISSHATLYWYQQALGQGPEFLTYFNYEAQPDKSGLPSDRFSAERPEGSISTLTIQRTEQRDSAMYRCASSLGVSLGTDTQYFGPGTRLTVL.

The rearrangement links TRBV20-1 to TRBJ2-1, with D perhaps given as TRBD1 or TRBD2 (5 bases each). With 2 bases removed from V and 0 bases from J, the gap between germline ends came to 20 bases. The CDR3 loop spans 18 amino acids. Germline V gene sequence: CDR1 DFQATT, CDR2 SNEGSKA (reference sequence). The CDR3 loop reads CSARPPGKGSNSYNEQFF. CDR3 nucleotides: TGCAGTGCTAGACCCCCGGGGAAGGGGAGCAACTCCTACAATGAGCAGTTCTTC.

The V gene is TRBV25-1, the J gene TRBJ1-2, with D tentatively TRBD1 (5 bases). V lost 3 bases and J lost 8, with 19 bases in between. CDR1 and CDR2 (germline): MGHDK, SYGVNS. This CDR3 spans 15 amino acids. CDR3 nucleotides: TGTGCCAGCAGTGATTTTTTTGTGACAGAAGGGGGCTACACCTTC. This sequence encodes CASSDFFVTEGGYTF.

This chain uses TRBV14 with TRBJ1-2; D perhaps matches TRBD1 (6 bases). The length of the CDR3 is 14 residues. Germline V gene lookup returns CDR1 SGHDN and CDR2 FVKESK. V dropped 1 base and J dropped 7 bases, with 13 bases sitting between them. CDR3 coding DNA: TGTGCCAGCAGCCAAGTTACAGGGTCTAGTGGCTACACCTTC. The encoded protein is CASSQVTGSSGYTF. The full variable domain, completed using reference TRBV14 and TRBJ1-2, is EAGVTQFPSHSVIEKGQTVTLRCDPISGHDNLYWYRRVMGKEIKFLLHFVKESKQDESGMPNNRFLAERTGGTYSTLKVQPAELEDSGVYFCASSQVTGSSGYTFGSGTRLTVV.

This clonotype was detected only a few times. This rearrangement joins TRBV29-1 to TRBJ1-1, with D perhaps TRBD1 (5 bases). There are 14 residues in the CDR3. The V end lost 7 bases, the J end lost 3 bases, and 18 bases lay between the germline ends. In germline, CDR1 is SQVTM, CDR2 ANQGSEA. This chain's CDR3 is CSAPSGGADTEAFF. The CDR3, as DNA: TGCAGCGCTCCCTCCGGGGGTGCGGACACTGAAGCTTTCTTT.

This chain joins TRBV4-3 and TRBJ2-7; 9 nucleotides align to TRBD2. The CDR3 extends over 14 amino acids. V gave up 2 bases and J gave up 12 bases; unmatched junction bases: 11. CDR1 is LGHNA and CDR2 is YSLEER in the germline V gene. The CDR3 bases are TGCGCCAGCAGCCAACGCGGAGAAGCGGGGGGCCTGTACTTC. It yields the protein CASSQRGEAGGLYF.

The rearrangement joins TRBV4-3 to TRBJ2-1; TRBD2 matches at 10 bases. V trimming: 0 bases; J trimming: 8 bases; junction bases outside the gene matches: 10. Germline-derived CDR1 and CDR2 are LGHNA and YSLEER. This CDR3 region has 17 residues. The chain's CDR3 is CASSQDWWLAGVDEQFF. The DNA for the CDR3 is TGCGCCAGCAGCCAAGATTGGTGGCTAGCGGGGGTCGATGAGCAGTTCTTC.

This clonotype was seen many times. The chain recombines TRBV29-1 with TRBJ2-3; D remains ambiguous. Germline V gives CDR1 SQVTM, CDR2 ANQGSEA. The CDR3 consists of 13 residues. The V end was cut by 7 bases, the J end by 0 bases, with 11 bases between. In DNA form, the CDR3 reads TGCAGCGCTCAAGAGTATAGCACAGATACGCAGTATTTT. It encodes CSAQEYSTDTQYF.

This clonotype was seen a handful of times. The rearrangement links TRBV20-1 to TRBJ1-2, with 8 positions matching TRBD1. Germline CDR1 reads DFQATT; CDR2 reads SNEGSKA (reference sequence). V gave up 5 bases and J gave up 0 bases; unmatched junction bases: 5. The CDR3 has 14 residues. The CDR3 spells CSAGGQGSNYGYTF. The CDR3, as DNA: TGCAGTGCTGGCGGACAGGGATCTAACTATGGCTACACCTTC.

The sample holds a few counts of this clonotype. The chain combines TRBV7-2 with TRBJ2-1, with 9 bases fitting TRBD1. The CDR3 is made up of 15 amino acids. Germline CDR1 reads SGHTA; CDR2 reads FQGNSA. J gave up 7 bases and V 5 bases, and 9 bases lay outside the gene matches. The CDR3 sequence: CASSRIPGTGNEQFF. CDR3 bases: TGTGCCAGCAGCCGAATACCCGGGACAGGGAATGAGCAGTTCTTC. The whole variable domain, remainder taken from reference TRBV7-2 and TRBJ2-1, is GAGVSQSPSNKVTEKGKDVELRCDPISGHTALYWYRQSLGQGLEFLIYFQGNSAPDKSGLPSDRFSAERTGGSVSTLTIQRTQQEDSAVYLCASSRIPGTGNEQFFGPGTRLTVL.

The chain recombines TRBV7-3 with TRBJ2-1; 10 bases are a match to TRBD2. J lost 7 bases, V lost 2 bases, and 8 bases had no gene match. The CDR3 has 16 residues. The V gene's germline CDR1 is SGHTA and CDR2 FQGTGA. The CDR3: CASSLASGGAGNEQFF. The CDR3 DNA reads TGTGCCAGCAGCTTAGCAAGCGGGGGGGCGGGGAATGAGCAGTTCTTC.

The CDR3 nucleotides are TGTGCCAGCAGCGTCTGGGGGGGAGAAGGCACTGAAGCTTTCTTT. Encoded protein: CASSVWGGEGTEAFF. V gene TRBV9 combines with J gene TRBJ1-1; weak D call: TRBD1 (5 bases). The length of the CDR3 is 15 residues. CDR1 and CDR2 (germline): SGDLS, YYNGEE. Trimming took off 2 bases at V and 4 bases at J, with 15 bases between the two ends.

The chain combines TRBV4-2 with TRBJ1-2; D is possibly TRBD1 (5 bases). Germline V gives CDR1 LGHNA, CDR2 YNFKEQ. Trimming stripped 3 bases from V and 6 bases from J, with 20 bases between. CDR3 length: 16 residues. The CDR3: CASSQGYRSPLDGYTF. In nucleotides, the CDR3 is TGTGCCAGCAGCCAGGGGTACAGGTCCCCTTTGGATGGCTACACCTTC.

As to this clonotype: Without the conserved terminal phenylalanine or tryptophan, this CDR3 likely stems from a read error. The chain carries TRBV9 and TRBJ2-1; maybe TRBD1 (6 bases). The CDR3 sequence is 13 residues long. V was cut by 4 bases and J by 6 bases, with 11 bases left in between. Germline V gene lookup returns CDR1 SGDLS and CDR2 YYNGEE. The chain's CDR3 is CASSPQTGNEQFC. The CDR3 nucleotides are TGTGCCAGCAGCCCTCAGACAGGCAATGAGCAGTTCTGC.

There are a few counts of this clonotype. The chain combines TRBV9 with TRBJ2-3, with unresolved D. This CDR3 is 13 amino acids long. Germline V gene lookup returns CDR1 SGDLS and CDR2 YYNGEE. Trimming removed 4 bases at V and 2 bases at J, with 8 bases between. CDR3 sequence (DNA): TGTGCCAGCAGCACGACGAACACAGATACGCAGTATTTT. Amino acids: CASSTTNTDTQYF. Full variable domain (missing parts from reference TRBV9 and TRBJ2-3): DSGVTQTPKHLITATGQRVTLRCSPRSGDLSVYWYQQSLDQGLQFLIQYYNGEERAKGNILERFSAQQFPDLHSELNLSSLELGDSALYFCASSTTNTDTQYFGPGTRLTVL.

This clonotype has more than one count but fewer than ten. V is TRBV12-3 or TRBV12-4 and J is TRBJ2-7, with D possibly being TRBD2 (5 bases). This CDR3 has 16 residues. V was cut by 6 bases and J by 5 bases, with 23 bases left in between. The CDR3 reads CASSLYGRTRRDEQYF. For the CDR3, the DNA is TGTGCCAGCAGCTTATACGGCCGGACTCGGCGGGACGAGCAGTACTTC.

This clonotype was counted only a few times. The rearrangement uses TRBV4-2 and TRBJ2-7, with 8 bases matching TRBD1. The germline V gene has CDR1 LGHNA and CDR2 YNFKEQ. The CDR3 consists of 15 residues. V trimming: 2 bases; J trimming: 3 bases; junction bases outside the gene matches: 6. The CDR3 protein is CASSQIQGENYEQYF. DNA for the CDR3: TGTGCCAGCAGCCAAATACAGGGGGAAAACTACGAGCAGTACTTC.

This clonotype was picked up a small number of times. The chain uses TRBV29-1 and TRBJ2-1, with 7 bases identical to TRBD1. Germline V lookup: CDR1 SQVTM, CDR2 ANQGSEA. Unmatched junction bases numbered 18, after V lost 4 bases and J lost 6 bases. This CDR3 spans 17 amino acids. This CDR3 is CSVGPPLTGVLSNEQFF. The DNA of the CDR3 is TGCAGCGTTGGACCACCCCTCACAGGGGTCCTCAGCAATGAGCAGTTCTTC.

This clonotype was found a few times. J is TRBJ2-4 and V is TRBV3-1; 9 nucleotides align to TRBD1. Gene TRBJ2-7 matches the end of the DNA better, so the J call may be wrong. This CDR3 has 16 amino acids. Germline CDR1 LGHDT, CDR2 YNNKEL (reference sequence). CDR3 DNA: TGTGCCAGCAGCCAAGATCCGGGACAGGGAATAAACGAGCAGTACTTC. Its translation: CASSQDPGQGINEQYF.

The chain combines TRBV9 with TRBJ2-2; tentatively, D is TRBD1 (7 bases). V gave up 0 bases and J gave up 7 bases, with 16 bases separating them. Germline V CDR1 and CDR2: SGDLS, YYNGEE. This CDR3 spans 16 amino acids. The CDR3 loop reads CASSVVPGGTNGELFF. CDR3 DNA: TGTGCCAGCAGCGTAGTTCCAGGGGGGACAAACGGGGAGCTGTTTTTT. The variable domain in full, completed from reference TRBV9 and TRBJ2-2, reads DSGVTQTPKHLITATGQRVTLRCSPRSGDLSVYWYQQSLDQGLQFLIQYYNGEERAKGNILERFSAQQFPDLHSELNLSSLELGDSALYFCASSVVPGGTNGELFFGEGSRLTVL.

This clonotype has ten or more counts. V gene TRBV29-1 combines with J gene TRBJ2-5; 12 bases fit TRBD2. This CDR3 contains 16 residues. Per germline, CDR1 SQVTM and CDR2 ANQGSEA. After removal of 4 bases from V and 2 bases from J, the junction contained 8 bases not matched to a gene. CDR3 sequence (DNA): TGCAGCGTTGCTCGTACTAGCGGGGGGCCTCAAGAGACCCAGTACTTC. Translated, it gives CSVARTSGGPQETQYF.

This chain links TRBV12-3 or TRBV12-4 with TRBJ2-7, with 10 bases aligning to TRBD1. The CDR3 loop spans 14 amino acids. Trimming cost V 3 bases and J 5 bases; bases outside gene matches: 4. CDR3 sequence reads: CASSLTGGYHEQYF. For the CDR3, the DNA is TGTGCCAGCAGTTTGACAGGGGGCTACCACGAGCAGTACTTC.

The chain is built from TRBV4-3 and TRBJ2-1; 8 bases align to TRBD2. The CDR3 contains 17 residues. The V segment lost 0 bases and the J segment 6 bases; nucleotides outside the gene matches: 10. Germline lookup yields CDR1 LGHNA and CDR2 YSLEER. The CDR3 DNA is TGCGCCAGCAGCCAAGATCTACACAGCGGGGGCCGCAATGAGCAGTTCTTC. Protein sequence: CASSQDLHSGGRNEQFF.

This clonotype has only one observation. The rearrangement uses TRBV2 and TRBJ2-7; no definite D call. The CDR3 is 15 amino acids. Germline CDR1 and CDR2: SNHLY and FYNNEI. Trimming pared 5 bases from V and 3 bases from J, leaving 17 bases between. CDR3 nucleotide sequence: TGTGCCAGCAGTTCCAAGGTCGGTCGGATCTACGAGCAGTACTTC. It yields the protein CASSSKVGRIYEQYF.

V gene TRBV21-1 combines with J gene TRBJ2-6; TRBD2, as called in the table, went unchecked against the DNA. TRBV21-1 is marked as a pseudogene. CDR3 size: 18 residues. DNA of the CDR3: TGTGCCAGCAGCAAACGGGAGGGACCTTCATCTGGGGCCAACGTCCTGACTTTC. Its translation is CASSKREGPSSGANVLTF.

The CDR3 DNA follows: TGCGCCAGCAGCCAAGATCCGGGAGGAGAATTAACTAACTATGGCTACACCTTC. Protein sequence: CASSQDPGGELTNYGYTF. The chain uses TRBV4-3 and TRBJ1-2; D not resolved. This CDR3 region has 18 residues. V shed 0 bases and J shed 0 bases, with 17 bases lying between them. Germline V lookup: CDR1 LGHNA, CDR2 YSLEER.

This clonotype was counted only a few times. The genes are TRBV6-2 or TRBV6-3 and TRBJ2-1; possibly TRBD2 for D (6 bases). The CDR3 loop spans 11 amino acids. The V end lost 11 bases, the J end lost 8 bases, and 13 bases lay between the germline ends. CDR1 and CDR2 from the germline V gene are MNHEY and SVGEGT. CDR3 loop: CAAGRIDEQFF. In DNA form, the CDR3 reads TGTGCCGCGGGGAGGATAGATGAGCAGTTCTTC.

The V gene is TRBV29-1, the J gene TRBJ1-4; D unresolved. Germline CDR1 reads SQVTM; CDR2 reads ANQGSEA. The ends were cut back, 4 bases at V and 5 bases at J, with 8 bases in the middle. The CDR3 length is 12 residues. The CDR3 nucleotides are TGCAGCGTTGTCGGGGTAAATGAAAAACTGTTTTTT. Translation: CSVVGVNEKLFF.

The chain joins TRBV28 to TRBJ2-7; unclear D gene. The CDR3 is 13 residues long. V was shortened by 7 bases and J by 4 bases, with 14 bases between the two germline ends. Germline loops: CDR1 MDHEN, CDR2 SYDVKM. The CDR3: CASTGRIKYEQYF. The CDR3 DNA reads TGTGCCAGCACTGGACGGATAAAGTACGAGCAGTACTTC.

This clonotype was seen only a few times. The V gene is TRBV2, the J gene TRBJ1-5; D uncertain. V shed 3 bases and J shed 5 bases, with 8 bases lying between them. From germline, CDR1 is SNHLY and CDR2 FYNNEI. The CDR3 totals 13 residues. CDR3 coding DNA: TGTGCCAGCAGTGAGGGAGTTTATCAGCCCCAGCATTTT. Translation gives CASSEGVYQPQHF.